This TCR beta chain was sequenced during a study of control samples from healthy donors and cancer patients. Data came from immunoSEQ multiplex PCR; TCRdb stores just in-frame clones and leaves some out. In the table there are 120,000 or so clones, more than 70% of which are singletons. Trimming took 0 bases from V and 1 from J, leaving 11 bases between them. This CDR3 has 15 residues. Germline lookup yields CDR1 SGHRS and CDR2 YFSETQ. This receptor was identified in a man aged 55 to 69 in good health. The chain employs TRBV5-1 and TRBJ2-7, with D unclear. The sample comprised blood. In DNA, the CDR3 is TGCGCCAGCAGCTTGGTCGAAGCAGATTCCTACGAGCAGTACTTC. It codes for CASSLVEADSYEQYF.